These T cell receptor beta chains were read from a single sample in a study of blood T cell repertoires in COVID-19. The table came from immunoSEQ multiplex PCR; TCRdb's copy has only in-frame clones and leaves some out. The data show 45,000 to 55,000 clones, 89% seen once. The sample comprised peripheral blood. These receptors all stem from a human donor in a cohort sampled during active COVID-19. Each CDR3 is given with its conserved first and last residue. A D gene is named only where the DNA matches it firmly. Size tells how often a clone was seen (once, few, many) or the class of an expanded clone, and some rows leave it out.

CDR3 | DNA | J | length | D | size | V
CASSYGRDQPQHF | TGTGCCAGCAGTTACGGCAGGGATCAGCCCCAGCATTTT | TRBJ1-5 | 13 | - | - | TRBV6-5
CASSPGARGGVLFF | TGTGCCAGCTCACCGGGGGCCCGAGGTGGGGTACTGTTTTTT | TRBJ1-4 | 14 | - | - | TRBV18
CASSATGTGGETQYF | TGTGCCAGCAGCGCCACCGGGACAGGAGGGGAGACCCAGTACTTC | TRBJ2-5 | 15 | TRBD1 | - | TRBV9
CASSGLAGALDYEQFF | TGTGCCAGCAGCGGCCTAGCGGGAGCCCTGGACTATGAGCAGTTCTTC | TRBJ2-1 | 16 | TRBD2 | once | TRBV7-2
CASSYWRDRYEQYF | TGTGCCAGCAGTTACTGGAGGGATCGGTACGAGCAGTACTTC | TRBJ2-7 | 14 | - | - | TRBV6-2/TRBV6-3
CATSREVGSPYEQYF | TGTGCCACCAGCAGAGAGGTTGGCAGTCCATACGAGCAGTACTTC | TRBJ2-7 | 15 | - | once | TRBV15
CASAAGSSYEQYF | TGTGCCAGTGCGGCAGGGTCGAGTTACGAGCAGTACTTC | TRBJ2-7 | 13 | - | - | TRBV19
CASSIGGTMNTEAFF | TGTGCCAGCAGCATCGGAGGGACGATGAACACTGAAGCTTTCTTT | TRBJ1-1 | 15 | - | - | TRBV7-2
CASLSLPGTSTDTQYF | TGTGCCAGTCTTTCCCTCCCGGGGACTAGCACAGATACGCAGTATTTT | TRBJ2-3 | 16 | - | - | TRBV28
CASSFEDPKGHEQYF | TGTGCCAGCAGTTTCGAGGATCCAAAGGGGCACGAGCAGTACTTC | TRBJ2-7 | 15 | - | once | TRBV28
CASSYLPSGDYEQYF | TGTGCCAGCAGTTACCTCCCCTCAGGTGACTACGAGCAGTACTTC | TRBJ2-7 | 15 | - | - | TRBV6-5
CASSVMDGTNYGYTF | TGTGCCAGCAGCGTTATGGACGGGACAAACTATGGCTACACCTTC | TRBJ1-2 | 15 | - | once | TRBV9
CASSLQGPSGNTIYF | TGTGCCAGCAGCCTCCAGGGCCCCTCTGGAAACACCATATATTTT | TRBJ1-3 | 15 | - | few | TRBV5-4
CASSPPVGVMNTEAFF | TGTGCCAGCTCACCACCCGTAGGAGTCATGAACACTGAAGCTTTCTTT | TRBJ1-1 | 16 | - | - | TRBV18
CASSSPSQGAGNTIYF | TGTGCCAGCAGTTCCCCCTCACAGGGGGCAGGGAACACCATATATTTT | TRBJ1-3 | 16 | TRBD1 | - | TRBV28
CASKEKSGGLLYNEQFF | TGTGCCAGCAAGGAAAAAAGCGGGGGGCTATTATACAATGAGCAGTTCTTC | TRBJ2-1 | 17 | TRBD2 | - | TRBV2
CASTSGRNTGELFF | TGTGCCAGCACGAGTGGGAGGAACACCGGGGAGCTGTTTTTT | TRBJ2-2 | 14 | - | - | TRBV2
CAITDPGLANTGELFF | TGTGCCATCACCGATCCCGGACTGGCGAACACCGGGGAGCTGTTTTTT | TRBJ2-2 | 16 | - | - | TRBV10-3
CASSRTVSLNTGELFF | TGTGCCAGCAGCCGGACAGTTTCACTGAACACCGGGGAGCTGTTTTTT | TRBJ2-2 | 16 | - | - | TRBV6-6
CASSASPGQGVDTEYF | TGTGCCAGCAGCGCCTCCCCGGGACAGGGGGTTGATACGGAGTACTTC | TRBJ2-7 | 16 | TRBD1 | once | TRBV9
CASSLASGSHEQYF | TGTGCCAGCAGCTTGGCTAGCGGGAGCCACGAGCAGTACTTC | TRBJ2-7 | 14 | TRBD2 | - | TRBV7-3
CASSPSGQGSIEPQHF | TGTGCCAGCAGCCCCTCTGGACAGGGATCGATAGAGCCCCAGCATTTT | TRBJ1-5 | 16 | TRBD1 | few | TRBV5-6
CASSQDSGLHQPQHF | TGTGCCAGCAGCCAAGATTCAGGGTTGCATCAGCCCCAGCATTTT | TRBJ1-5 | 15 | - | - | TRBV3-1/TRBV3-2
CASSSRRLGQPSTDTQYF | TGTGCCAGCAGCTCACGTAGACTCGGACAGCCCAGCACAGATACGCAGTATTTT | TRBJ2-3 | 18 | - | - | TRBV11-3
CASSLMGGASTDTQYF | TGTGCCAGCAGCCTTATGGGGGGGGCGAGCACAGATACGCAGTATTTT | TRBJ2-3 | 16 | - | - | TRBV9
CASSLYGRGTYEQYF | TGTGCCAGCAGTTTGTATGGCAGGGGAACCTACGAGCAGTACTTC | TRBJ2-7 | 15 | - | - | TRBV28
CASSYSSFKTGELFF | TGTGCCAGCAGTTACTCTAGTTTTAAAACCGGGGAGCTGTTTTTT | TRBJ2-2 | 15 | - | - | TRBV6-5
CSASKSGGANEQYF | TGCAGTGCTAGTAAGTCCGGAGGTGCCAACGAGCAGTACTTC | TRBJ2-7 | 14 | - | - | TRBV20-1
CASSSDRWGYEQYF | TGTGCCAGCAGCTCGGACAGATGGGGCTACGAGCAGTACTTC | TRBJ2-7 | 14 | - | - | TRBV9
CASSESDTQYF | TGTGCCAGCAGCGAGTCAGATACGCAGTATTTT | TRBJ2-3 | 11 | - | - | TRBV7-3
CASSIVGTDGNTIYF | TGTGCCAGTAGTATTGTTGGGACAGATGGAAACACCATATATTTT | TRBJ1-3 | 15 | TRBD1 | - | TRBV19
CSVEISSYNEQFF | TGCAGCGTTGAAATCAGCTCCTACAATGAGCAGTTCTTC | TRBJ2-1 | 13 | - | - | TRBV29-1
CASSPRGLNTEAFF | TGTGCCAGCAGTCCCAGGGGACTGAACACTGAAGCTTTCTTT | TRBJ1-1 | 14 | - | - | TRBV6-5
CASSQSTGGRQETQYF | TGTGCCAGCAGCCAATCCACAGGGGGGAGGCAAGAGACCCAGTACTTC | TRBJ2-5 | 16 | TRBD1 | - | TRBV16
CASSPGQGLFTSGNTIYF | TGTGCCAGCTCCCCAGGCCAGGGACTTTTTACCTCTGGAAACACCATATATTTT | TRBJ1-3 | 18 | - | - | TRBV2
CASSLVPRGSPLHF | TGTGCCAGCAGCTTAGTTCCAAGAGGTTCACCCCTCCACTTT | TRBJ1-6 | 14 | - | - | TRBV7-3
CASSPLETQYF | TGTGCCAGCAGCCCACTAGAGACCCAGTACTTC | TRBJ2-5 | 11 | - | - | TRBV7-8
CASSPIGGYSNQPQHF | TGTGCCAGCTCACCAATAGGGGGTTATAGCAATCAGCCCCAGCATTTT | TRBJ1-5 | 16 | - | once | TRBV18
CASSLGTAGDEQFF | TGTGCCAGCAGTCTAGGGACTGCGGGCGATGAGCAGTTCTTC | TRBJ2-1 | 14 | - | - | TRBV6-4
CASRLDTATNEKLFF | TGTGCCAGCAGGTTAGACACTGCAACTAATGAAAAACTGTTTTTT | TRBJ1-4 | 15 | - | - | TRBV28